These 32 T cell receptor beta chains were sequenced from one sample in a study of CD8 T cells in ankylosing spondylitis. TCRdb recomputed calls from the 5' RACE reads with MiXCR, one row per CDR3 protein. The data show around 220,000 distinct CDR3 sequences, over 9.5% seen once. Sequenced sample: blood, either unsorted or a sorted T cell fraction (not recorded which). The receptors come from a male donor with ankylosing spondylitis or in good health (not recorded which).

This clonotype was picked up many times. The V and J genes are TRBV5-1 and TRBJ1-2; D uncertain. Trimming pared 5 bases from V and 3 bases from J, leaving 17 bases between. Germline V gene data show CDR1 as SGHRS and CDR2 as YFSETQ. The CDR3 is 15 amino acids. The CDR3: CASSIDGPSDYGYTF. CDR3 nucleotides: TGCGCCAGCAGTATCGACGGGCCTTCTGACTATGGCTACACCTTC.

This clonotype was counted only a few times. The rearrangement joins TRBV7-6 to TRBJ1-5, with 8 positions matching TRBD1. The CDR3 is made up of 17 amino acids. V shed 1 base, J shed 5 bases, and the junction held 10 bases outside the gene matches. The germline CDR1 and CDR2 sequences are SGHVS and FNYEAQ. The CDR3 reads CASSLGPLPGQDQPQHF. The CDR3 DNA reads TGTGCCAGCAGCTTAGGGCCGCTTCCGGGACAGGATCAGCCCCAGCATTTT.

This clonotype was seen ten or more times. The V gene is TRBV12-3 or TRBV12-4, the J gene TRBJ2-3, with TRBD2 matching over 9 bases. V lost 7 bases and J lost 0; bases outside the gene matches: 5. The CDR3 contains 15 residues. The CDR3, as DNA: TGTGCCAGCATCATGGGACTAGCTAGCACAGATACGCAGTATTTT. Protein sequence: CASIMGLASTDTQYF.

This clonotype was observed many times. The V and J genes are TRBV5-1 and TRBJ2-2; TRBD2 aligns across 11 bases. Germline V gene lookup returns CDR1 SGHRS and CDR2 YFSETQ. The CDR3 consists of 16 residues. Trimming cost V 4 bases and J 1 base; bases outside gene matches: 3. Written as DNA, the CDR3 is TGCGCCAGCAGCCGTGGACTAGCGGGGAACACCGGGGAGCTGTTTTTT. Amino acid sequence: CASSRGLAGNTGELFF.

This clonotype turned up a few times. This sequence joins TRBV27 and TRBJ1-6; maybe TRBD1 (6 bases). The V gene's germline CDR1 is MNHEY and CDR2 SMNVEV (reference sequence). With 5 bases removed from V and 6 bases from J, the gap between germline ends came to 11 bases. The CDR3 covers 14 residues. The CDR3 DNA follows: TGTGCCAGCAGTCCCAGGGGAGTTAATTCACCCCTCCACTTT. Translated: CASSPRGVNSPLHF.

This clonotype has just a few counts. The chain links TRBV12-3 or TRBV12-4 to TRBJ2-3; D possibly corresponds to TRBD1 (5 bases). There are 12 residues in the CDR3. V lost 2 bases to trimming and J lost 6 bases, with 6 bases between them. CDR3 coding DNA: TGTGCCAGCAGTTTAAAGGGGGATACGCAGTATTTT. Residues: CASSLKGDTQYF.

This clonotype was counted a few times. The rearrangement links TRBV28 to TRBJ2-7; TRBD1 aligns across 8 bases. Germline-derived CDR1 and CDR2 are MDHEN and SYDVKM. Unmatched junction bases numbered 10, after V lost 7 bases and J lost 5 bases. The CDR3 is made up of 14 amino acids. CDR3 sequence (DNA): TGTGCCAGCATTGCAGGACAGGGTTCTCACGAGCAGTACTTC. Its translation is CASIAGQGSHEQYF.

This clonotype showed up just once. The genes are TRBV24-1 and TRBJ2-2, with unresolved D. The CDR3 runs to 17 residues. Germline V gene lookup returns CDR1 KGHDR and CDR2 SFDVKD. V gave up 2 bases and J gave up 2 bases, with 14 bases separating them. This CDR3 reads CATSDSGWSANTGELFF. CDR3 in DNA: TGTGCCACCAGTGATTCGGGTTGGTCGGCAAACACCGGGGAGCTGTTTTTT.

This clonotype was counted a few times. This sequence joins TRBV5-6 and TRBJ1-1; possible D gene TRBD1, 5 bases. The V end was cut by 0 bases, the J end by 3 bases, with 12 bases between. The CDR3 totals 15 residues. Germline assignment: CDR1 SGHDT and CDR2 YYEEEE. The CDR3, as DNA: TGTGCCAGCAGCTTGGTACGGGGGTTGGACACTGAAGCTTTCTTT. Its translation: CASSLVRGLDTEAFF.

The table lists this clonotype with a few counts. The chain carries TRBV27 and TRBJ2-1, with D hard to call. Trimming cost V 0 bases and J 3 bases, with 6 bases left between them. The germline V gene encodes CDR1 MNHEY and CDR2 SMNVEV (reference sequence). This CDR3 contains 14 residues. This chain's CDR3 is CASSLSPIYNEQFF. CDR3 nucleotide sequence: TGTGCCAGCAGTTTATCCCCAATCTACAATGAGCAGTTCTTC.

This clonotype has at least ten counts. The V gene is TRBV12-3 or TRBV12-4, the J gene TRBJ2-4; 8 nucleotides align to TRBD2. The J segment lost 0 bases and the V segment lost 7 bases, leaving 8 bases of the junction unmatched. This CDR3 contains 16 residues. Here the CDR3 reads CASTKRGGSAKNIQYF. DNA of the CDR3: TGTGCCAGCACAAAACGGGGGGGCTCAGCCAAAAACATTCAGTACTTC.

This clonotype has a handful of counts. The CDR3 sequence: CATSRDRIQPQHF. For the CDR3, the DNA is TGTGCCACCAGCAGAGATCGAATTCAGCCCCAGCATTTT. This chain joins TRBV15 and TRBJ1-5, with D hard to call. The CDR3 spans 13 residues. Germline lookup yields CDR1 LNHNV and CDR2 YYDKDF (reference sequence). Trimming removed 0 bases from V and 6 bases from J, with 6 bases in between.

This clonotype was picked up many times. The J gene is TRBJ1-6, the V gene TRBV2; D not resolved. V lost 1 base to trimming and J lost 6 bases, with 7 bases between them. This CDR3 has 14 residues. CDR1 SNHLY and CDR2 FYNNEI come from the germline V gene. DNA of the CDR3: TGTGCCAGCAGTGAAGGACACTCTAATTCACCCCTCCACTTT. As protein: CASSEGHSNSPLHF.

In its sample, this clonotype was seen a few times. The gene calls are TRBV2 and TRBJ2-3, with unresolved D. The CDR3 has 12 amino acids. Per germline, CDR1 SNHLY and CDR2 FYNNEI. Between the trimmed V and J ends, which lost 7 bases and 5 bases, there was a span of 10 bases. In DNA form, the CDR3 reads TGTGCCAGCAAGTTAGGAGTAGATACGCAGTATTTT. It translates to CASKLGVDTQYF.

Ten or more counts support this clonotype. The chain employs TRBV5-6 and TRBJ1-6; no reliable D call. The germline V gene encodes CDR1 SGHDT and CDR2 YYEEEE. The CDR3 length is 12 residues. V dropped 5 bases and J dropped 5 bases, with 5 bases sitting between them. The CDR3 spells CASRANNSPLHF. The CDR3 DNA reads as TGTGCCAGCAGAGCAAATAATTCACCCCTCCACTTT.

This clonotype was seen a few times. V gene TRBV5-6 combines with J gene TRBJ1-3; D is undetermined. Germline-derived CDR1 and CDR2 are SGHDT and YYEEEE. The length of the CDR3 is 15 residues. The germline V and J ends were trimmed by 1 base and 0 bases, with 8 bases remaining between them. CDR3: CASSLWTISGNTIYF. CDR3 DNA sequence: TGTGCCAGCAGCTTGTGGACTATCTCTGGAAACACCATATATTTT.

This clonotype was seen a handful of times. The chain carries TRBV7-2 and TRBJ2-5; D unresolved. The ends were cut back, 5 bases at V and 3 bases at J, with 13 bases in the middle. CDR3 length: 14 amino acids. Germline lookup yields CDR1 SGHTA and CDR2 FQGNSA. This CDR3 is CASSPVTHEETQYF. Here the CDR3 DNA reads TGTGCCAGCAGCCCCGTGACACATGAAGAGACCCAGTACTTC.

The table lists this clonotype with many counts. V and J are TRBV24-1 and TRBJ2-6; the D is unclear. V was trimmed by 6 bases and J by 1 base, leaving 6 bases between them. This CDR3 comprises 14 residues. Looked up from germline, CDR1 is KGHDR and CDR2 is SFDVKD. The CDR3 loop reads CATSSRSGANVLTF. The CDR3 DNA is TGTGCCACCAGTTCCCGTTCTGGGGCCAACGTCCTGACTTTC.

This clonotype was observed a handful of times. The rearrangement links TRBV2 to TRBJ2-2; no reliable D call. The CDR3 is 14 amino acids. V was clipped by 9 bases and J by 0 bases, with 11 bases between them. CDR1 and CDR2 from the germline V gene are SNHLY and FYNNEI. The CDR3 is CASCYSSNTGELFF. CDR3 coding DNA: TGTGCCAGTTGTTATAGCTCGAACACCGGGGAGCTGTTTTTT.

This clonotype has at least ten counts. The chain links TRBV20-1 to TRBJ2-7; no clear D. The CDR3 spans 12 residues. Germline values: CDR1 DFQATT, CDR2 SNEGSKA (reference sequence). V lost 3 bases, J lost 6 bases, and 12 bases lay in between. The CDR3 DNA reads TGCAGTGCTAGTTTGCTGGTAGGCGAGCAGTACTTC. Its protein product is CSASLLVGEQYF.

This clonotype appeared many times. The chain links TRBV3-1 to TRBJ2-2; D gene unclear. The CDR3 sequence is 12 residues long. Trimming left V 2 bases short and J 5 bases short, with 3 bases between. Germline CDR1 and CDR2: LGHDT and YNNKEL (reference sequence). CDR3 protein: CASSQPTGELFF. DNA of the CDR3: TGTGCCAGCAGCCAACCAACCGGGGAGCTGTTTTTT.

This clonotype was detected many times. V is TRBV29-1 and J is TRBJ2-2; tentatively, D is TRBD1 or TRBD2 (5 bases each). The CDR3 extends over 12 amino acids. V was cut by 4 bases and J by 7 bases, with 10 bases left in between. Germline V gene sequence: CDR1 SQVTM, CDR2 ANQGSEA. CDR3 coding DNA: TGCAGCGTTGGTGGGGGATTCGGGGAGCTGTTTTTT. As protein: CSVGGGFGELFF.

This clonotype was found many times. This chain uses TRBV6-1 with TRBJ2-1; unclear D gene. This CDR3 is 15 amino acids long. Between the trimmed V and J ends, which lost 0 bases and 0 bases, there was a span of 6 bases. Germline V gene lookup returns CDR1 MNHNS and CDR2 SASEGT. The CDR3 DNA is TGTGCCAGCAGTGAAGCGCTGGCCTCCTACAATGAGCAGTTCTTC. It codes for CASSEALASYNEQFF.

The table lists this clonotype with a few counts. The chain is built from TRBV12-3 or TRBV12-4 and TRBJ1-2; unclear D gene. The CDR3 is 13 amino acids. Between the trimmed V and J ends, which lost 1 base and 4 bases, there was a span of 7 bases. The CDR3 nucleotides are TGTGCCAGCAGTTTAGACGGGATCTATGGCTACACCTTC. Translating it yields CASSLDGIYGYTF.

This sequence joins TRBV5-5 and TRBJ2-7; D is perhaps TRBD1 or TRBD2 (6 bases each). Looked up from germline, CDR1 is SGHKS and CDR2 is YYEKEE (reference sequence). The CDR3 has 15 amino acids. Trimming took off 1 base at V and 0 bases at J, with 11 bases between the two ends. CDR3 sequence (DNA): TGTGCCAGCAGCTTGAACGGGGGACACTCCTACGAGCAGTACTTC. It codes for CASSLNGGHSYEQYF.

This clonotype was seen at least ten times. The gene calls are TRBV5-1 and TRBJ2-7, with a weak D call TRBD1 (6 bases). The CDR3 is 14 amino acids. Trimming left V 2 bases short and J 1 base short, with 10 bases between. Germline CDR1 SGHRS, CDR2 YFSETQ. The CDR3 region has the DNA TGCGCCAGCAGCTTTGGGACACCATCCTACGAGCAGTACTTC. It yields the protein CASSFGTPSYEQYF.

This clonotype was seen at least ten times. The chain joins TRBV5-1 to TRBJ1-1; a possible D gene is TRBD1 (6 bases). The CDR3 runs to 14 residues. Germline values: CDR1 SGHRS, CDR2 YFSETQ. V lost 4 bases, J lost 0 bases, and 10 bases lay in between. In DNA, the CDR3 is TGCGCCAGCAGCCACGGACAGATGAACACTGAAGCTTTCTTT. As protein: CASSHGQMNTEAFF.

Ten or more counts support this clonotype. The chain is built from TRBV6-1 and TRBJ1-1; tentatively, D is TRBD1 (6 bases). Per the germline V gene, CDR1 is MNHNS and CDR2 is SASEGT. V was trimmed by 4 bases and J by 8 bases, leaving 14 bases between them. This CDR3 contains 13 residues. The CDR3 region is CASSGRGLAEAFF. DNA for the CDR3: TGTGCCAGCAGTGGAAGGGGGTTGGCGGAAGCTTTCTTT.

This clonotype was detected ten times or more. J is TRBJ2-2 and V is TRBV7-2; 7 positions agree with TRBD2. V gave up 5 bases and J gave up 5 bases; unmatched junction bases: 14. CDR1 and CDR2 from the germline V gene are SGHTA and FQGNSA. The length of the CDR3 is 17 residues. The CDR3 is CASSPEVGQRGTGELFF. CDR3 DNA sequence: TGTGCCAGCAGCCCCGAGGTAGGGCAGCGGGGAACCGGGGAGCTGTTTTTT.

The chain joins TRBV28 to TRBJ2-7; TRBD1 agrees at 10 bases. The germline V gene encodes CDR1 MDHEN and CDR2 SYDVKM. V dropped 3 bases and J dropped 4; count of bases not matched to a gene: 3. The CDR3 is 14 residues long. The CDR3 sequence: CASSLDRGRYEQYF. In DNA, the CDR3 is TGTGCCAGCAGTTTGGACAGGGGGAGATACGAGCAGTACTTC.

At least ten counts were recorded for this clonotype. The chain is built from TRBV7-8 and TRBJ1-5; D is possibly TRBD1 (5 bases). This CDR3 spans 15 amino acids. Germline loops: CDR1 SGHVS, CDR2 FQNEAQ. The V end was cut by 3 bases, the J end by 3 bases, with 12 bases between. The CDR3 region has the DNA TGTGCCAGCAGCTTCACGGCAGGGCTCAATCAGCCCCAGCATTTT. Translation: CASSFTAGLNQPQHF.

Many counts were recorded for this clonotype. The J gene is TRBJ1-4, the V gene TRBV5-6; perhaps TRBD1 as D (5 bases). CDR3 length: 12 amino acids. CDR1 SGHDT and CDR2 YYEEEE come from the germline V gene. Trimming left V 1 base short and J 8 bases short, with 6 bases between. The CDR3, as DNA: TGTGCCAGCAGCTTGTGGGGGGAAAAACTGTTTTTT. It yields the protein CASSLWGEKLFF. The variable domain in full, completed from reference TRBV5-6 and TRBJ1-4, reads DAGVTQSPTHLIKTRGQQVTLRCSPKSGHDTVSWYQQALGQGPQFIFQYYEEEERQRGNFPDRFSGHQFPNYSSELNVNALLLGDSALYLCASSLWGEKLFFGSGTQLSVL.